A single T cell receptor (beta chain) is shown here with its context. The CDR3 runs to 14 residues. The ends lost 5 bases at V and 6 bases at J; junction bases unmatched: 2. Germline lookup yields CDR1 MNHEY and CDR2 SVGAGI. This specimen comes from a study of blood T cell repertoires in COVID-19. As for the study in general: T cells, B-cell-depleted T cells, or PBMCs provided the cDNA or gDNA that served as material.

Assay: immunoSEQ multiplex PCR; the TCRdb copy retains only in-frame clones and omits some. The data show approximately 190,000 clones, 65% to 85% seen once. What was sequenced was peripheral blood. This sequence originates from a woman in her thirties with acute or convalescent COVID-19. The V gene is TRBV6-5, the J gene TRBJ2-2; 11 nucleotides line up with TRBD2. The CDR3 spells CASSTSGGSGELFF. In DNA form, the CDR3 reads TGTGCCAGCAGTACTAGCGGGGGTTCCGGGGAGCTGTTTTTT.